Presented here are 12 T cell receptor beta chains from one specimen sequenced in a study of molecular identifiers for immune sequencing clone quantification. Each CDR3 protein gets one entry after TCRdb re-called the PCR reads with MiXCR. The sample consists of about 630,000 distinct CDR3 sequences, 25% of them appearing once. Sequences were obtained from naive CD8+ T cells from blood, with Jurkat cell RNA spiked in. The subset denotes: FACS-sorted CD8+CD4-CCR7+CD45RA+ naive T cells. The receptors derive from a human donor in good health. Some libraries in this study had Jurkat cell RNA spiked in.

In the case of this clonotype: A much larger clone lies a single base off, so this may be a read error. The chain joins TRBV6-2 or TRBV6-3 to TRBJ2-3; 12 nucleotides agree with TRBD2. The CDR3 has 17 amino acids. CDR1 and CDR2 (germline): MNHEY, SVGEGT. DNA for the CDR3: TGTACCAGCAGTCAATCGTCATGGACTAGCGGGGTAGATACGCAGTATTTT. This sequence encodes CTSSQSSWTSGVDTQYF.

In its sample, this clonotype was seen once. With a much larger clone just one base away, this may be a read error. This chain uses TRBV20-1 with TRBJ2-2; 11 bases fit TRBD2. Germline values: CDR1 DFQATT, CDR2 SNEGSKA (reference sequence). CDR3 length: 16 amino acids. CDR3 sequence (DNA): TGCTGTGCTAGAGACCTTAGCGGGAGGGCGACCGGGGAGCTGTTTTTT. Residues: CCARDLSGRATGELFF.

This clonotype was seen a few times. The CDR3 sequence is CASSQGQDGYTF. CDR3 sequence (DNA): TGTGCCAGCAGTCAGGGACAGGATGGCTACACCTTC. The rearrangement joins TRBV6-6 to TRBJ1-2; 8 nucleotides align to TRBD1. Germline values: CDR1 MNHNY, CDR2 SVGAGI (reference sequence). This CDR3 is built from 12 residues. V trimming: 5 bases; J trimming: 6 bases; junction bases outside the gene matches: 2.

This clonotype was seen a handful of times. The gene calls are TRBV19 and TRBJ1-2; D is ambiguous. V was pared by 6 bases and J by 2 bases, with 10 bases between. CDR3 length equals 13 residues. Germline CDR1 is LNHDA and CDR2 is SQIVND (reference sequence). CDR3 nucleotide sequence: TGTGCCAGTAGCCCGACACTGAACTATGGCTACACCTTC. The encoded protein is CASSPTLNYGYTF. The variable domain in full, with the rest retrieved from reference TRBV19 and TRBJ1-2, is DGGITQSPKYLFRKEGQNVTLSCEQNLNHDAMYWYRQDPGQGLRLIYYSQIVNDFQKGDIAEGYSVSREKKESFPLTVTSAQKNPTAFYLCASSPTLNYGYTFGSGTRLTVV.

The gene calls are TRBV6-1 and TRBJ2-7; D perhaps matches TRBD2 (5 bases). From germline, CDR1 is MNHNS and CDR2 SASEGT. This CDR3 spans 15 amino acids. With 1 base removed from V and 3 bases from J, the gap between germline ends came to 13 bases. In nucleotides, the CDR3 is TGTGCCAGCAGTGAAGGGCAGAGGGTCGTCTACGAGCAGTACGTC. It translates to CASSEGQRVVYEQYV.

This clonotype was observed many times. The rearrangement links TRBV28 to TRBJ2-3, with D possibly being TRBD1 (5 bases). Germline-derived CDR1 and CDR2 are MDHEN and SYDVKM. Trimming took 10 bases from V and 2 from J, leaving 19 bases between them. The CDR3 has 15 amino acids. The CDR3 bases are TGTGCCACCAACAGTGACAGATTTCCCACAGATACGCAGTATTTT. This translates into CATNSDRFPTDTQYF.

This clonotype was seen many times. V gene TRBV9 combines with J gene TRBJ2-3, with D unresolved. This CDR3 contains 14 residues. Trimming left V 0 bases short and J 2 bases short, with 7 bases between. Germline CDR1 is SGDLS and CDR2 is YYNGEE. CDR3 coding DNA: TGTGCCAGCAGCGTAGTTGGAAACACAGATACGCAGTATTTT. It translates to CASSVVGNTDTQYF.

The chain recombines TRBV6-1 with TRBJ2-7; a weak D match, TRBD1 (5 bases). Trimming took off 5 bases at V and 2 bases at J, with 16 bases between the two ends. The CDR3 consists of 15 residues. Looked up from germline, CDR1 is MNHNS and CDR2 is SASEGT. The CDR3 bases are TGTGCCAGCAGTAAGACAGACCATGGTCCCTACGAGCAGTACTTC. It encodes CASSKTDHGPYEQYF.

This clonotype occurred a few times. The chain joins TRBV27 to TRBJ2-7, with D unresolved. This CDR3 spans 14 amino acids. Germline CDR1 MNHEY, CDR2 SMNVEV (reference sequence). V was cut by 8 bases and J by 3 bases, with 17 bases left in between. The CDR3 nucleotides read TGTGCCAGCCGGGTAGGTGGCTACTTCTACGAGCAGTACTTC. Protein product: CASRVGGYFYEQYF.

This clonotype has a handful of counts. The chain has TRBV7-8 and TRBJ1-2, with D possibly being TRBD1 (5 bases). The CDR3 totals 18 residues. The germline V and J ends were trimmed by 1 base and 3 bases, with 21 bases remaining between them. Germline V CDR1 and CDR2: SGHVS, FQNEAQ. This CDR3 is CASSLVGGLQSSDYGYTF. In DNA, the CDR3 is TGTGCCAGCAGCTTAGTGGGGGGACTCCAGTCGTCTGACTATGGCTACACCTTC. The full variable domain, rest sourced from reference TRBV7-8 and TRBJ1-2, is GAGVSQSPRYKVAKRGQDVALRCDPISGHVSLFWYQQALGQGPEFLTYFQNEAQLDKSGLPSDRFFAERPEGSVSTLKIQRTQQEDSAVYLCASSLVGGLQSSDYGYTFGSGTRLTVV.

This clonotype was seen a handful of times. The V and J genes are TRBV12-3 or TRBV12-4 and TRBJ2-7; 9 nucleotides match TRBD1. The junction had 7 bases not matched to a gene; V was cut back by 5 bases and J by 5 bases. The CDR3 contains 14 residues. CDR3 DNA: TGTGCCAGCAGTGTGACAGGGGGAGAACACGAGCAGTACTTC. It codes for CASSVTGGEHEQYF.

The V gene is TRBV3-1, the J gene TRBJ2-2; D uncertain. Germline CDR1 and CDR2: LGHDT and YNNKEL (reference sequence). This CDR3 is 17 amino acids long. V dropped 0 bases and J dropped 0 bases, with 11 bases sitting between them. CDR3 in DNA: TGTGCCAGCAGCCAAGATCTGCTCGGAGCGAACACCGGGGAGCTGTTTTTT. It is translated as CASSQDLLGANTGELFF.